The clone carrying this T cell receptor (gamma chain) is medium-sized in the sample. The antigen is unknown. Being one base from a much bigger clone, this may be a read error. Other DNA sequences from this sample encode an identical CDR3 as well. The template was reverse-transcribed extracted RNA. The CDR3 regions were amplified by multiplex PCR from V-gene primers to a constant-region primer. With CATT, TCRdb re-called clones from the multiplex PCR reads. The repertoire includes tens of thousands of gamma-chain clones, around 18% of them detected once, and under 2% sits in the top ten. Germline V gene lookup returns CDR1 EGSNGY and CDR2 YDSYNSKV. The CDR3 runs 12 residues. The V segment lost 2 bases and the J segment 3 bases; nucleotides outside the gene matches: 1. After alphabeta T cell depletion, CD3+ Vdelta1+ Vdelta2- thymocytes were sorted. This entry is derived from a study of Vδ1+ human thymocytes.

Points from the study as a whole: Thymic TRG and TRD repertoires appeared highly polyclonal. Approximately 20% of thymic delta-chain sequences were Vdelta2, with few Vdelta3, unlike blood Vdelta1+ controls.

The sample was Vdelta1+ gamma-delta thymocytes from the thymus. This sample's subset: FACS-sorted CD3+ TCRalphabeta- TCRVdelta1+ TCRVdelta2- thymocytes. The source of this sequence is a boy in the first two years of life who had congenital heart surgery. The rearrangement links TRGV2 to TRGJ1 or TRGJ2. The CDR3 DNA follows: TGTGCCACCTGGGACGTTTATTATAAGAAACTCTTT. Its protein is CATWDVYYKKLF.